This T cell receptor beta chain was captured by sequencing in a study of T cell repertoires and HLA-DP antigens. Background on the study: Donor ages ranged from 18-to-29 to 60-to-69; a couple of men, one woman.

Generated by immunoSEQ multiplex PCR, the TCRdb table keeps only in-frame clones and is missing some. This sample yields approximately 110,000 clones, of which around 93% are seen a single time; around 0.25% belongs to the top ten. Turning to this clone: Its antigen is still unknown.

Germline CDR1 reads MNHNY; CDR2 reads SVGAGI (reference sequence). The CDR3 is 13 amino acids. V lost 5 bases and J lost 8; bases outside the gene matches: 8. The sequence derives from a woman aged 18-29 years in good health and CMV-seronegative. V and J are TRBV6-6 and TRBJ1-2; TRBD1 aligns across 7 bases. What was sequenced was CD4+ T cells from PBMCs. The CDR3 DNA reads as TGTGCCAGCAGTATAAACAGGGGCCTGGGCTACACCTTC. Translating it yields CASSINRGLGYTF.